This paragraph reports one T cell receptor beta chain. The CDR3 has 14 amino acids. The V gene lost 5 bases and the J gene lost 3 bases, with 12 bases spanning the gap. Germline CDR1 SGHAT, CDR2 FQNNGV. The data derive from a study of blood T cell repertoires in COVID-19. In the study overall: Samples of COVID-19 (acute and convalescent) were obtained from the United States, Italy and Spain. T cells, B-cell-depleted T cells, or PBMCs provided the cDNA or gDNA that served as material.

Patients at the Seattle site were enrolled during active infection and followed longitudinally. Original processing notes: Scientists estimated how many nucleated cells there were by amplifying reference gene primers. Some clones are missing from TCRdb's copy, which holds only in-frame ones; the method was immunoSEQ multiplex PCR. The V and J calls and the clone size are those of that table, but D and trimming were determined from the DNA. The table has about 140,000 clones, 84% seen once. Material: peripheral blood. The clonotype was recovered from a man aged 25 to 40 with COVID-19, enrolled during active disease. J is TRBJ2-3 and V is TRBV11-2; a possible D gene is TRBD1 (7 bases). The CDR3 region has the DNA TGTGCCAGCAGCCGGCAGGGGGGTACAGATACGCAGTATTTT. This codes for CASSRQGGTDTQYF.